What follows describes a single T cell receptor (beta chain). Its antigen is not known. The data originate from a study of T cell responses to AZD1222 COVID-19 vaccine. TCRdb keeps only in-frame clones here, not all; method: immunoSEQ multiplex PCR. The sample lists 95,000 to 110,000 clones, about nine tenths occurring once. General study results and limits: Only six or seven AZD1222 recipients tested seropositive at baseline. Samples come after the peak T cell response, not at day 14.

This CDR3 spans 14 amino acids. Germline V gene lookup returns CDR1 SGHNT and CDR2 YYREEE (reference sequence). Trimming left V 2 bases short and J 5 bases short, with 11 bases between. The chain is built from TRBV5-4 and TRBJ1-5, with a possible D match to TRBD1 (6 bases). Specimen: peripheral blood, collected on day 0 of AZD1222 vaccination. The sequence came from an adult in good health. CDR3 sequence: CASSFGGSDQPQHF. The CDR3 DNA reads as TGTGCCAGCAGCTTCGGGGGCTCGGATCAGCCCCAGCATTTT.